The text below deals with one TCR beta chain. Its antigen is unknown. Donors came from a validation cohort of about 110 subjects, distinct from the first 666-subject cohort. The data were taken from a study of cytomegalovirus exposure and HLA in healthy donors. General study results and limits: TCR clusters originating in the first cohort tended to co-occur in the approximately 120 validation repertoires, according to a later analysis. Under in vitro conditions, three CMV-associated chains were confirmed as specific for CMV antigens. A list of roughly 180 TCR beta chains associated with cytomegalovirus was given.

V gave up 0 bases and J gave up 5 bases, with 14 bases separating them. The germline CDR1 and CDR2 sequences are SGHRS and YFSETQ. The CDR3 runs to 15 residues. The assay was immunoSEQ multiplex PCR, and TCRdb's table has in-frame clones only and misses some. The table includes about 350,000 clones, roughly 87% detected once. This TCR was recovered from a woman in her 30s in good health and CMV-seropositive. Sample: PBMCs. V gene TRBV5-1 combines with J gene TRBJ2-5, with a weak D call TRBD1 (5 bases). The CDR3 loop is CASSLETVGWETQYF. For the CDR3, the DNA is TGCGCCAGCAGCTTGGAGACAGTTGGGTGGGAGACCCAGTACTTC.